One and the same sample provided the 22 T cell receptor beta chains below, sequenced in a study of Ad26.COV2.S vaccination and SARS-CoV-2 variants. Data came from immunoSEQ multiplex PCR; TCRdb stores just in-frame clones and leaves some out. The top ten hold just over 2.5% of the sample, which has 430,000 or so clones, 85% to 90% seen once. Treatment of the sample: some 20 received Ad26.COV2.S at low or high dose, single or two shots; roughly five received placebo; per-sample allocation not given. All samples were drawn on day 63, counting from the first vaccine or placebo injection. Sequenced material: peripheral blood, taken in a trial of Ad26.COV2.S vaccine versus placebo. The source of these receptors is a person between 18 and 60 years old who received the Ad26.COV2.S COVID-19 vaccine or a placebo.

The chain uses TRBV10-3 and TRBJ2-3; D uncertain. The CDR3 contains 12 residues. CDR1 ENHRY and CDR2 SYGVKD come from the germline V gene. Deletions cut 3 bases from V and 5 bases from J, with 6 bases between. CDR3 loop: CAISEVKDTQYF. In nucleotides, the CDR3 is TGTGCCATCAGTGAAGTGAAAGATACGCAGTATTTT.

The sample holds a few counts of this clone. The chain joins TRBV5-1 to TRBJ2-2; D may match TRBD1 or TRBD2 (5 bases each). The V gene lost 7 bases and the J gene lost 6 bases, with 19 bases spanning the gap. Germline-derived CDR1 and CDR2 are SGHRS and YFSETQ. The CDR3 spans 15 residues. The CDR3 region is CASSGASGWSGELFF. The CDR3 region has the DNA TGCGCCAGCTCCGGGGCCTCTGGATGGTCCGGGGAGCTGTTTTTT. The entire variable domain, with the rest obtained from reference TRBV5-1 and TRBJ2-2, is as follows: KAGVTQTPRYLIKTRGQQVTLSCSPISGHRSVSWYQQTPGQGLQFLFEYFSETQRNKGNFPGRFSGRQFSNSRSEMNVSTLELGDSALYLCASSGASGWSGELFFGEGSRLTVL.

V is TRBV18 and J is TRBJ1-5; 7 bases align to TRBD1. V trimming: 3 bases; J trimming: 8 bases; junction bases outside the gene matches: 7. The length of the CDR3 is 14 residues. Looked up from germline, CDR1 is KGHSH and CDR2 is LQKENI. The CDR3 DNA sequence: TGTGCCAGCTCACCCCGACAGGGCGGGGAGCCCCAGCATTTT. Translation: CASSPRQGGEPQHF. Looking up the rest from reference TRBV18 and TRBJ1-5 gives the full variable domain: NAGVMQNPRHLVRRRGQEARLRCSPMKGHSHVYWYRQLPEEGLKFMVYLQKENIIDESGMPKERFSAEFPKEGPSILRIQQVVRGDSAAYFCASSPRQGGEPQHFGDGTRLSIL.

The chain recombines TRBV5-8 with TRBJ1-6; 9 bases agree with TRBD1. The V gene's germline CDR1 is SGHTS and CDR2 YDEGEE. Trimming removed 0 bases from V and 8 bases from J; junction bases left unmatched: 6. The CDR3 totals 16 residues. The CDR3 loop reads CASSLGTGEFHSPLHF. For the CDR3, the DNA is TGTGCCAGCAGCTTGGGGACAGGGGAGTTTCATTCACCCCTCCACTTT.

The chain uses TRBV4-3 and TRBJ1-2; D possibly corresponds to TRBD1 (5 bases). This CDR3 has 15 amino acids. V lost 0 bases and J 4 bases, leaving 12 bases between the germline ends. Germline-derived CDR1 and CDR2 are LGHNA and YSLEER. Here the CDR3 reads CASSQDAGSGYGYTF. The CDR3 nucleotides are TGCGCCAGCAGCCAAGACGCAGGGTCCGGCTATGGCTACACCTTC.

The chain carries TRBV28 and TRBJ2-1; D call uncertain. Per germline, CDR1 MDHEN and CDR2 SYDVKM. The CDR3 is 15 residues long. Trimming pared 3 bases from V and 8 bases from J, leaving 17 bases between. The CDR3 DNA reads as TGTGCCAGCAGTTTTTTATCCGCGGCTGGCGATGAGCAGTTCTTC. This translates into CASSFLSAAGDEQFF.

This clone was seen once. The chain uses TRBV5-1 and TRBJ2-6; a weak D match, TRBD2 (6 bases). The ends were cut back, 7 bases at V and 2 bases at J, with 13 bases in the middle. Germline V CDR1 and CDR2: SGHRS, YFSETQ. The CDR3 runs 15 residues. The CDR3, as DNA: TGCGCCAGCCGATTGGGAGGCCCTGGGGCCAACGTCCTGACTTTC. It codes for CASRLGGPGANVLTF.

The CDR3 spells CSAVSTDTQYF. The CDR3, as DNA: TGCAGTGCTGTCAGCACAGATACGCAGTATTTT. This chain connects TRBV20-1 to TRBJ2-3; D not resolved. This CDR3 is 11 amino acids long. With 5 bases removed from V and 0 bases from J, the gap between germline ends came to 3 bases. Germline V gene sequence: CDR1 DFQATT, CDR2 SNEGSKA (reference sequence).

The chain joins TRBV28 to TRBJ2-7, with 8 bases aligning to TRBD2. CDR1 is MDHEN, CDR2 SYDVKM, per germline. The V segment lost 4 bases and the J segment 7 bases; nucleotides outside the gene matches: 12. The CDR3 runs to 15 residues. The CDR3 is CASSSHGTSDQEQYF. CDR3 DNA: TGTGCCAGCAGTTCGCACGGGACTAGTGATCAAGAGCAGTACTTC.

The chain employs TRBV10-3 and TRBJ1-1; 7 bases align to TRBD1. The trim removed 10 bases at V and 1 base at J, leaving 9 bases unmatched. Germline V lookup: CDR1 ENHRY, CDR2 SYGVKD. The CDR3 has 14 amino acids. The CDR3 region has the DNA TGTGCCACCAAACCTGGGACAGAGAACACTGAAGCTTTCTTT. This gives the protein CATKPGTENTEAFF.

This chain connects TRBV23-1 to TRBJ1-5; a weak D match, TRBD1 (6 bases). TRBV23-1 has ORF status, its function being uncertain. The CDR3 length is 17 residues. Trimming stripped 9 bases from V and 3 bases from J, with 24 bases between. CDR3 bases: TGCGCCAGTGTGGAGTCACGGGACAAGGCCTTCAATCAGCCCCAGCATTTT. Residues: CASVESRDKAFNQPQHF.

This clone has just a few counts. This chain joins TRBV9 and TRBJ2-7; 8 positions agree with TRBD1. The V gene's germline CDR1 is SGDLS and CDR2 YYNGEE. This CDR3 has 14 amino acids. The V segment lost 5 bases and the J segment 2 bases; nucleotides outside the gene matches: 6. The CDR3 DNA reads TGTGCCAGCAGGACTAGGACAGGGACCTACGAGCAGTACGTC. As protein: CASRTRTGTYEQYV.

In its sample, this clone was seen once. The chain links TRBV7-9 to TRBJ2-1; 7 bases line up with TRBD1. Germline V lookup: CDR1 SEHNR, CDR2 FQNEAQ (reference sequence). V shed 5 bases, J shed 7 bases, and the junction held 11 bases outside the gene matches. This CDR3 spans 15 amino acids. CDR3 loop: CASSRGGQRWNEQFF. The CDR3 DNA reads TGTGCCAGCAGCCGAGGGGGCCAGCGATGGAATGAGCAGTTCTTC.

The chain has TRBV7-9 and TRBJ2-2; D call uncertain. V was clipped by 5 bases and J by 3 bases, with 10 bases between them. CDR3 length equals 14 residues. Germline V lookup: CDR1 SEHNR, CDR2 FQNEAQ (reference sequence). In DNA form, the CDR3 reads TGTGCCAGCAGCCGAGAGGTTGACACCGGGGAGCTGTTTTTT. It codes for CASSREVDTGELFF.

This chain links TRBV28 with TRBJ1-5, with a weak D call TRBD1 (5 bases). This CDR3 is built from 15 residues. Per germline, CDR1 MDHEN and CDR2 SYDVKM. Trimming pared 8 bases from V and 2 bases from J, leaving 16 bases between. Written as DNA, the CDR3 is TGTGCCAGCTCGATACTGGGAGGGGGCAATCAGCCCCAGCATTTT. It translates to CASSILGGGNQPQHF.

The CDR3: CASSLGGDGNTIYF. CDR3 bases: TGCGCCAGCAGCTTGGGAGGGGATGGAAACACCATATATTTT. The J gene is TRBJ1-3, the V gene TRBV5-1, with D possibly matching TRBD1 (5 bases). Germline V gives CDR1 SGHRS, CDR2 YFSETQ. The V end was cut by 0 bases, the J end by 3 bases, with 7 bases between. The CDR3 spans 14 residues.

The chain is built from TRBV9 and TRBJ2-1; either TRBD1 or TRBD2 may fit D (5 bases each). Germline CDR1 and CDR2: SGDLS and YYNGEE. The V end lost 0 bases, the J end lost 8 bases, and 15 bases lay between the germline ends. CDR3 length: 15 residues. CDR3 loop: CASSVGDPNIDEQFF. CDR3 DNA: TGTGCCAGCAGCGTAGGGGACCCTAATATCGATGAGCAGTTCTTC. Supplemented by reference TRBV9 and TRBJ2-1, the full variable domain reads DSGVTQTPKHLITATGQRVTLRCSPRSGDLSVYWYQQSLDQGLQFLIQYYNGEERAKGNILERFSAQQFPDLHSELNLSSLELGDSALYFCASSVGDPNIDEQFFGPGTRLTVL.

This clone was seen a single time. This chain uses TRBV5-1 with TRBJ2-2; 12 bases agree with TRBD2. V trimming: 6 bases; J trimming: 10 bases; junction bases outside the gene matches: 13. The CDR3 loop spans 16 amino acids. Germline lookup yields CDR1 SGHRS and CDR2 YFSETQ. The chain's CDR3 is CASTLRTSGVQVELFF. The CDR3 region has the DNA TGCGCCAGCACCCTGAGGACTAGCGGGGTGCAGGTGGAGCTGTTTTTT.

J is TRBJ2-5 and V is TRBV18; unclear D gene. This CDR3 spans 14 amino acids. Germline assignment: CDR1 KGHSH and CDR2 LQKENI. Deletions cut 6 bases from V and 4 bases from J, with 15 bases between. CDR3 sequence reads: CASSSESPGETQYF. CDR3 bases: TGTGCCAGCTCCTCGGAGTCGCCAGGAGAGACCCAGTACTTC.

V usage is TRBV13 and J usage is TRBJ2-5; D is perhaps TRBD1 or TRBD2 (5 bases each). The length of the CDR3 is 15 residues. Germline CDR1 is PRHDT and CDR2 is FYEKMQ (reference sequence). V shed 5 bases and J shed 4 bases, with 17 bases lying between them. The CDR3 protein is CASSTRDQSGETQYF. CDR3 nucleotides: TGTGCCAGCAGCACACGGGACCAGTCGGGAGAGACCCAGTACTTC.

V and J are TRBV7-3 and TRBJ1-6; tentatively, D is TRBD1 (5 bases). This CDR3 region has 14 residues. Germline CDR1 reads SGHTA; CDR2 reads FQGTGA. Trimming took 5 bases from V and 5 from J, leaving 10 bases between them. As DNA, the CDR3 is TGTGCCAGCAGCCACGGGACTGATAATTCACCCCTCCACTTT. Protein sequence: CASSHGTDNSPLHF.

V and J are TRBV11-2 and TRBJ2-7; TRBD1 agrees at 7 bases. V was pared by 6 bases and J by 3 bases, with 5 bases of the junction left unmatched. CDR1 is SGHAT and CDR2 is FQNNGV in the germline V gene. The length of the CDR3 is 13 residues. The CDR3 loop is CASSWDSLYEQYF. Written as DNA, the CDR3 is TGTGCCAGCAGTTGGGACAGCCTCTACGAGCAGTACTTC.